Only a few counts were recorded for the clone carrying this T cell receptor beta chain. Its target is not known. This sample is part of a study of Graves' ophthalmopathy and Graves' hyperthyroidism. Study conclusions and caveats: The model forecast ophthalmopathy progression, reaching roughly 65% sensitivity and around 73% specificity.

The CDR3 consists of 14 residues. Germline assignment: CDR1 MDHEN and CDR2 SYDVKM. Trimming stripped 2 bases from V and 3 bases from J, with 11 bases between. Orbital computed tomography and thyroid ultrasound, along with TRAb, serum thyroxine and clinical symptoms, underpinned diagnosis. TCR beta CDR3 amplification used RNA transcripts. HTBI primers were used in a first-round RT-PCR, which preceded a second-round multiplex PCR. From the multiplex PCR reads, TCRdb called clonotypes with MiXCR, one entry per CDR3 protein. Of 900,000 to 1,200,000 distinct CDR3 sequences in the sample, less than 45% were seen once.

Sequenced sample: peripheral blood or thyroid tissue (not recorded which). The V and J genes are TRBV28 and TRBJ2-7, with D unresolved. This receptor was taken from an adult man with Graves' hyperthyroidism. The chain's CDR3 is CASSLPETLYEQYF. In DNA form, the CDR3 reads TGTGCCAGCAGTTTACCCGAGACACTCTACGAGCAGTACTTC.